What follows are 17 T cell receptor beta chains derived from one specimen sequenced in a study of T cells after posttransplantation cyclophosphamide. Treatment was busulfan-fludarabine conditioning, a marrow graft, and cyclophosphamide on days +3 and +4. Here immunoSEQ multiplex PCR was the method, and the copy in TCRdb shows in-frame clones only, minus some. The sample includes 8,500 to 13,000 clones, approximately 80% of them seen just once. The sequencing here drew on PBMCs, taken after allogeneic stem cell transplant with posttransplant cyclophosphamide. Source of these receptors: a female patient between 50 and 60 years old who received an allogeneic stem cell transplant from a related donor, was CMV-positive, and had no GVHD. Some T cells here may be from the graft donor.

The gene calls are TRBV29-1 and TRBJ2-2; 7 bases match TRBD2. The germline V gene has CDR1 SQVTM and CDR2 ANQGSEA. Trimming at V came to 6 bases and at J to 3 bases, leaving 4 bases not matched to a gene. The CDR3 covers 13 residues. CDR3 in DNA: TGCAGCGTCGGAACTAGCGACACCGGGGAGCTGTTTTTT. Protein product: CSVGTSDTGELFF.

This clone has just a few counts. The rearrangement links TRBV2 to TRBJ1-2; 11 bases line up with TRBD1. Germline CDR1 reads SNHLY; CDR2 reads FYNNEI. The CDR3 totals 13 residues. The ends lost 11 bases at V and 4 bases at J; junction bases unmatched: 6. The CDR3 loop is CAGGTGGTYGYTF. The CDR3 nucleotides read TGTGCCGGGGGGACAGGGGGAACCTATGGCTACACCTTC.

This clone was seen a handful of times. The chain employs TRBV19 and TRBJ2-1, with 9 positions matching TRBD2. This CDR3 is 16 amino acids long. Trimming took 3 bases from V and 1 from J; bases not matched to a gene: 4. The V gene's germline CDR1 is LNHDA and CDR2 SQIVND (reference sequence). CDR3 bases: TGTGCCAGTAGTATCCAGGCGGGGGGGTCCTACAATGAGCAGTTCTTC. It yields the protein CASSIQAGGSYNEQFF.

The chain is built from TRBV7-2 and TRBJ1-2; D unresolved. V was trimmed by 3 bases and J by 3 bases, leaving 11 bases between them. Germline V gene sequence: CDR1 SGHTA, CDR2 FQGNSA. The length of the CDR3 is 14 residues. The CDR3 DNA sequence: TGTGCCAGCAGCTTTTCACGAGCGGACTATGGCTACACCTTC. Translating gives CASSFSRADYGYTF.

The chain uses TRBV6-6 and TRBJ1-2, with TRBD1 matching 9 bases. This CDR3 has 15 amino acids. V lost 2 bases to trimming and J lost 4 bases; unmatched junction nucleotides: 5. CDR1 and CDR2 (germline): MNHNY, SVGAGI (reference sequence). CDR3 bases: TGTGCCAGCAGTTACCCTGGACAGGGGAGCTATGGCTACACCTTC. It specifies CASSYPGQGSYGYTF.

The CDR3 reads CASSLERFNEKLFF. In nucleotides, the CDR3 is TGTGCCAGCAGTTTGGAGAGATTCAATGAAAAACTGTTTTTT. This chain joins TRBV7-8 and TRBJ1-4; no clear D. This CDR3 is 14 amino acids long. V was shortened by 6 bases and J by 5 bases, with 13 bases between the two germline ends. Looked up from germline, CDR1 is SGHVS and CDR2 is FQNEAQ.

Notes on this clone: Additional DNA sequences in this sample encode the identical CDR3. The CDR3, as DNA: TGTGCCGGATCAGGGGAAGTTAATTCACCCCTCCACTTT. This encodes CAGSGEVNSPLHF. The chain employs TRBV2 and TRBJ1-6; D possibly corresponds to TRBD1 (6 bases). V gave up 11 bases and J gave up 6 bases, with 14 bases separating them. The length of the CDR3 is 13 residues. Germline values: CDR1 SNHLY, CDR2 FYNNEI.

This chain uses TRBV4-1 with TRBJ2-7; a weak D match, TRBD2 (5 bases). The CDR3 is 17 residues long. Per the germline V gene, CDR1 is MGHRA and CDR2 is YSYEKL. V lost 0 bases to trimming and J lost 6 bases, with 21 bases between them. This CDR3 reads CASSQDQAGPGVGEQYF. The CDR3 DNA follows: TGCGCCAGCAGCCAAGACCAGGCGGGCCCGGGTGTGGGCGAGCAGTACTTC.

In DNA, the CDR3 is TGTGCCAGCAGCAAAGTGAGACCGGACACCAACTATGGCTACACCTTC. Translation gives CASSKVRPDTNYGYTF. This chain connects TRBV21-1 to TRBJ1-2; the table's D call TRBD1 went unverified against the DNA. TRBV21-1 is a documented pseudogene. The CDR3 length is 16 residues.

The table lists this clone with a count of one. V and J are TRBV9 and TRBJ1-2; 8 positions match TRBD1. The germline V gene has CDR1 SGDLS and CDR2 YYNGEE. The CDR3 totals 16 residues. J gave up 2 bases and V 0 bases, and 6 bases lay outside the gene matches. The CDR3 reads CASSVGGQGGNYGYTF. The CDR3 DNA is TGTGCCAGCAGCGTAGGCGGACAGGGCGGGAACTATGGCTACACCTTC. Based on the CDR3 plus reference TRBV9 and TRBJ1-2, the full variable domain is DSGVTQTPKHLITATGQRVTLRCSPRSGDLSVYWYQQSLDQGLQFLIQYYNGEERAKGNILERFSAQQFPDLHSELNLSSLELGDSALYFCASSVGGQGGNYGYTFGSGTRLTVV.

The chain carries TRBV7-3 and TRBJ2-7, with 9 bases lining up with TRBD1. V lost 2 bases, J lost 6 bases, and 5 bases stayed unmatched. The CDR3 extends over 14 amino acids. Germline values: CDR1 SGHTA, CDR2 FQGTGA. The CDR3 DNA sequence: TGTGCCAGCAGCTTATCCGGACAGGGGAGCGAGCAGTACTTC. Protein sequence: CASSLSGQGSEQYF.

The chain uses TRBV7-2 and TRBJ2-2, with no clear D. This CDR3 has 15 amino acids. Germline V lookup: CDR1 SGHTA, CDR2 FQGNSA. Trimming took 1 base from V and 0 from J, leaving 6 bases between them. CDR3 bases: TGTGCCAGCAGCTTAGACAACCCGAACACCGGGGAGCTGTTTTTT. This translates into CASSLDNPNTGELFF.

V usage is TRBV29-1 and J usage is TRBJ2-2; 11 bases are shared with TRBD1. CDR3 length equals 16 residues. V dropped 8 bases and J dropped 5; count of bases not matched to a gene: 13. CDR1 and CDR2 from the germline V gene are SQVTM and ANQGSEA. The chain's CDR3 is CSPAGDRGLGTGELFF. The CDR3 region has the DNA TGCAGCCCCGCGGGGGACAGGGGGTTGGGGACCGGGGAGCTGTTTTTT.

J is TRBJ2-7 and V is TRBV9; possible D gene TRBD2, 5 bases. CDR1 is SGDLS, CDR2 YYNGEE, per germline. V was pared by 4 bases and J by 2 bases, with 16 bases between. The CDR3 runs to 15 residues. CDR3 in DNA: TGTGCCAGCAGCTACGGACTTTCTGGAGCCTACGAGCAGTACTTC. Translation: CASSYGLSGAYEQYF.

V and J are TRBV14 and TRBJ1-4, with 8 bases that match TRBD1. CDR3 length equals 15 residues. V lost 1 base to trimming and J lost 8 bases; unmatched junction nucleotides: 6. Germline CDR1 is SGHDN and CDR2 is FVKESK. The CDR3 DNA follows: TGTGCCAGCAGCCAAGCGCAGGGGGCGGGAGAAAAACTGTTTTTT. Translated, it gives CASSQAQGAGEKLFF.

This chain links TRBV5-6 with TRBJ1-6; 9 bases are a match to TRBD1. The CDR3 length is 15 residues. V dropped 3 bases and J dropped 7; count of bases not matched to a gene: 5. The germline V gene has CDR1 SGHDT and CDR2 YYEEEE. The CDR3 bases are TGTGCCAGCAGCTGGGGGACAGGGCGAAATTCACCCCTCCACTTT. Encoded protein: CASSWGTGRNSPLHF.

DNA for the CDR3: TGTGCCAGTTCCAGAAACCAAGAGACCCAGTACTTC. Its protein product is CASSRNQETQYF. The chain combines TRBV6-6 with TRBJ2-5; no clear D gene. The CDR3 is 12 residues long. The ends were cut back, 9 bases at V and 0 bases at J, with 8 bases in the middle. The germline V gene has CDR1 MNHNY and CDR2 SVGAGI (reference sequence).